This T cell receptor beta chain was documented in a study of T cells in localized non-small cell lung cancer (dated by TCRdb to 2020 to 2022). For the wider study: The study examined T cell repertoires in roughly 240 patients with early-stage NSCLC and compared tumors with uninvolved tumor-adjacent lungs. NSCLC patients had a mean age of roughly 69 years, and more than 120 were male and over 85 female. The cohort consisted of approximately 220 treatment-naive NSCLC patients whose localized lung tumors had been resected. The study at large found these results: Uninvolved tumor-adjacent lung showed the highest T cell clonality, higher than tumor, which suggests more focused antigenic responses in the uninvolved tumor-adjacent lung. A median of roughly 60 of the top 100 tumor clones were detected in paired uninvolved adjacent lung, and approximately 28 of these tumor clones were also found among the top 100 clones of the paired uninvolved adjacent lung. Because the study design was exploratory, TCR variables were selected using unadjusted p-values without false-discovery rate correction. Higher T cell density in blood was associated with longer overall survival, whereas higher clonality in adjacent lung was associated with shorter survival. Because multi-region tumor sequencing was not done, intratumor heterogeneity could not be ruled out.

In the germline V gene, CDR1 corresponds to SGHRS and CDR2 to YFSETQ. Relative to germline, V is 2 bases shorter and J is 5 bases shorter, with 10 bases between their ends. The CDR3 has 13 amino acids, counting the end cysteine and phenylalanine. Only the CDR3 DNA stays, 39 bases, in frame from base 1. TCR beta CDR3 regions were sequenced from DNA using the immunoSEQ Assay. The authors processed their data as follows. To compute T cell density, TCR beta template counts were normalized to usable DNA, which was estimated by amplifying housekeeping genes. Using the preseqR package, richness was estimated by extrapolating to 120,000 templates for tissue samples and 400,000 templates for PBMC samples. Clonality was calculated as one minus Pielou's evenness. Differential abundance testing on productive amino-acid clonotypes, with a minimum total count of 5 and an alpha of 0.1, was used to identify tissue-enriched TCRs. The Jaccard Index and the Morisita Overlap Index were used to measure how much the repertoires overlapped between compartments. GLIPH grouped TCR beta CDR3s together with public tetramer-defined viral CDR3s, and a viral motif had to include at least three viral sequences and also show V-gene enrichment. TCRdb retrieved this table from immuneACCESS and kept in-frame rearrangements only. Not all clones are present; in checked studies, unresolved V genes account for under half, and no reason is known for the remainder. That table gives V, J and clone size, and the DNA gave D and trimming. Across this sample there are 20,000 to 30,000 clones, with 86% seen only once. Over 12% of the sample is taken by the ten largest.

At diagnosis, peripheral blood, uninvolved tumor-adjacent lung and tumor were collected and were preserved as a mix of fresh-frozen and FFPE material. For TCR repertoire profiling, the blood samples were analyzed as peripheral blood mononuclear cells. In the case of this clone: Its recognized antigen is unknown. The sample holds no much larger clone one base away, and base qualities are not on file.

This TCR derives from a female donor of 60 years or more with stage I lung adenocarcinoma. The sequence joins TRBV5-1 to TRBJ2-5; a confident D gene designation cannot be given. This specimen consisted of peripheral blood, obtained before any cancer treatment. For the CDR3, the sequence is CASSLWGSETQYF. The sequence in DNA is TGCGCCAGCAGCTTATGGGGATCGGAGACCCAGTACTTC.